This T cell receptor (beta chain) was retrieved from a study of CD8 T cells in Susac syndrome. Trimming shortened V by 2 bases and J by 6 bases, and 11 bases separated the two germline ends. Germline V gene sequence: CDR1 GTSNPN, CDR2 SVGIG (reference sequence). This CDR3 has 13 residues. With random hexamers, reverse transcription was performed on about 0.45 to 1 ug of RNA. TCRdb re-analysed the immunoSEQ multiplex PCR reads in MiXCR, keeping a single row per CDR3 protein. The sample records some 210,000 distinct CDR3 sequences, about 95% being singletons. J is TRBJ2-1 and V is TRBV30; D unresolved. The TCR sequence derives from a human donor with Susac syndrome. The sequencing input was CD4+ T cells from PBMCs. CDR3 loop: CAWSPRRINEQFF. The CDR3 nucleotides are TGTGCCTGGAGTCCCCGGCGCATCAATGAGCAGTTCTTC.